Presented here are 22 T cell receptor beta chains from one specimen sequenced in a study of CD8+ T cells in alopecia areata. Once RNA had been extracted, it was reverse transcribed into cDNA to act as the sequencing template. Measured with immunoSEQ multiplex PCR; TCRdb has only the in-frame clones, and not every one. The sample gives 90,000 to 150,000 clones, roughly two fifths of which show up once; 3% to 3.5% is in the top ten. Sequences were obtained from CD4+ T cells sorted from blood. The receptors were sampled from a human donor with alopecia areata.

This clone was seen a handful of times. The gene calls are TRBV7-2 and TRBJ2-3; 7 bases align to TRBD2. The CDR3 loop spans 16 amino acids. The germline CDR1 and CDR2 sequences are SGHTA and FQGNSA. The V and J ends lost 3 bases and 2 bases, in that order; junction bases with no gene match: 8. The chain's CDR3 is CASSFTGTTFTDTQYF. CDR3 in DNA: TGTGCCAGCAGCTTCACCGGGACTACCTTCACAGATACGCAGTATTTT.

This chain uses TRBV23-1 with TRBJ2-1; D uncertain. TRBV23-1 is an open reading frame, and its role is uncertain. The CDR3 consists of 16 residues. V was pared by 0 bases and J by 6 bases, with 15 bases between. The CDR3 spells CASSQSEVGTCNEQFF. CDR3 DNA: TGCGCCAGCAGTCAATCTGAAGTTGGAACGTGCAATGAGCAGTTCTTC.

V is TRBV25-1 and J is TRBJ2-4, with D hard to call. CDR3 size: 13 residues. The V end was cut by 2 bases, the J end by 7 bases, with 9 bases between. The germline CDR1 and CDR2 sequences are MGHDK and SYGVNS. As DNA, the CDR3 is TGTGCCAGCAGTGAACTCTTGGTCAACATTCAGTACTTC. This gives the protein CASSELLVNIQYF.

This sequence joins TRBV23-1 and TRBJ2-3; 9 nucleotides match TRBD1. TRBV23-1 has ORF status, its function being uncertain. With V trimmed by 6 bases and J by 2 bases, 6 bases remained unmatched. The length of the CDR3 is 15 residues. CDR3 amino acids: CASSLPQGATDTQYF. The CDR3 DNA is TGCGCCAGCAGCCTCCCACAGGGGGCCACAGATACGCAGTATTTT.

This clone was seen a handful of times. The chain couples TRBV23-1 to TRBJ2-1; 8 bases align to TRBD1. TRBV23-1 is recorded as an ORF, its role being uncertain. V shed 10 bases, J shed 4 bases, and the junction held 6 bases outside the gene matches. CDR3 length equals 13 residues. CDR3 in amino acids: CATRQGIYNEQFF. The CDR3 coding sequence is TGCGCCACCAGACAGGGGATATACAATGAGCAGTTCTTC.

V usage is TRBV5-1 and J usage is TRBJ2-5; TRBD2 might be the D (6 bases). The CDR3 length is 13 residues. CDR1 and CDR2 (germline): SGHRS, YFSETQ. Trimming stripped 3 bases from V and 3 bases from J, with 9 bases between. The CDR3 region is CASSSRLEETQYF. DNA of the CDR3: TGCGCCAGCAGCTCTAGACTAGAAGAGACCCAGTACTTC.

The V call is TRBV7-9, the J call TRBJ2-7, with D possibly being TRBD1 (6 bases). Germline V lookup: CDR1 SEHNR, CDR2 FQNEAQ (reference sequence). This CDR3 comprises 15 residues. Trimming took off 1 base at V and 1 base at J, with 11 bases between the two ends. The CDR3: CASSLDQTGSYEQYF. In nucleotides, the CDR3 is TGTGCCAGCAGCTTAGATCAAACAGGGTCCTACGAGCAGTACTTC.

J is TRBJ2-1 and V is TRBV4-2; 7 nucleotides line up with TRBD2. In germline, CDR1 is LGHNA, CDR2 YNFKEQ. The CDR3 runs to 17 residues. V was pared by 0 bases and J by 7 bases, with 12 bases of the junction left unmatched. In nucleotides, the CDR3 is TGTGCCAGCAGCCAAGAGCCTAGCGGCCGACCCACGAATGAGCAGTTCTTC. Translation: CASSQEPSGRPTNEQFF.

The table lists this clone with a few counts. The rearrangement links TRBV30 to TRBJ2-1; D gene unclear. The germline V and J ends were trimmed by 4 bases and 6 bases, with 13 bases remaining between them. CDR3 length: 13 residues. The V gene's germline CDR1 is GTSNPN and CDR2 SVGIG (reference sequence). This CDR3 is CAWNPTYPNEQFF. The CDR3 nucleotides read TGTGCCTGGAACCCCACTTACCCCAATGAGCAGTTCTTC.

V and J are TRBV6-6 and TRBJ1-1, with a tentative D call TRBD1 (5 bases). The CDR3 extends over 14 amino acids. CDR1 is MNHNY and CDR2 is SVGAGI in the germline V gene (reference sequence). Between the trimmed V and J ends, which lost 0 bases and 3 bases, there was a span of 8 bases. The CDR3 loop is CASSYSRADTEAFF. Here the CDR3 DNA reads TGTGCCAGCAGTTACTCCAGGGCGGACACTGAAGCTTTCTTT.

This clone was seen a few times. The chain couples TRBV28 to TRBJ2-1; 14 nucleotides align to TRBD2. The CDR3 totals 16 residues. Trimming took 5 bases from V and 8 from J; bases not matched to a gene: 8. The V gene's germline CDR1 is MDHEN and CDR2 SYDVKM. CDR3 sequence (DNA): TGTGCCAGCAGTCTCCGACTAGCGGGAGGGCCCCATGAGCAGTTCTTC. Its translation: CASSLRLAGGPHEQFF.

V usage is TRBV2 and J usage is TRBJ1-5, with D perhaps TRBD1 (5 bases). Germline V CDR1 and CDR2: SNHLY, FYNNEI. CDR3 length: 13 residues. Trimming left V 8 bases short and J 2 bases short, with 10 bases between. The CDR3 nucleotides are TGTGCCAGCGTCCCGGGGGGCAATCAGCCCCAGCATTTT. As protein: CASVPGGNQPQHF.

J is TRBJ2-7 and V is TRBV30; D might be TRBD1 (6 bases). The CDR3 is 11 amino acids. Germline-derived CDR1 and CDR2 are GTSNPN and SVGIG (reference sequence). Trimming pared 6 bases from V and 3 bases from J, leaving 9 bases between. The chain's CDR3 is CACSRGYEQYF. As DNA, the CDR3 is TGTGCCTGTTCCAGGGGCTACGAGCAGTACTTC.

The chain employs TRBV23-1 and TRBJ1-5; 10 nucleotides agree with TRBD1. TRBV23-1 is noted as an ORF with a role that remains uncertain. The CDR3 is 16 amino acids. The ends lost 4 bases at V and 7 bases at J; junction bases unmatched: 10. CDR3: CASSRPPGTGDQPQHF. The CDR3 coding sequence is TGCGCCAGCAGTCGACCTCCCGGGACAGGGGACCAGCCCCAGCATTTT.

The CDR3 protein is CSVADRSNQPQHF. CDR3 coding DNA: TGCAGCGTCGCTGACAGGAGCAATCAGCCCCAGCATTTT. The chain couples TRBV29-1 to TRBJ1-5, with TRBD1 as a possible D gene (6 bases). The V gene's germline CDR1 is SQVTM and CDR2 ANQGSEA. V was clipped by 6 bases and J by 1 base, with 10 bases between them. The CDR3 sequence is 13 residues long.

The chain links TRBV7-3 to TRBJ1-5; 8 nucleotides match TRBD1. The CDR3 totals 13 residues. Germline-derived CDR1 and CDR2 are SGHTA and FQGTGA. V lost 3 bases, J lost 5 bases, and 0 bases stayed unmatched. The CDR3 spells CASSLDRDQPQHF. DNA of the CDR3: TGTGCCAGCAGCTTGGACAGGGATCAGCCCCAGCATTTT.

The chain combines TRBV2 with TRBJ2-7; TRBD2 matches 7 bases. V lost 6 bases and J lost 2; bases outside the gene matches: 7. The CDR3 is made up of 14 amino acids. Germline V gene data show CDR1 as SNHLY and CDR2 as FYNNEI. As DNA, the CDR3 is TGTGCCAGCAGCCTCGGGGGGAGGACCTACGAGCAGTACTTC. It encodes CASSLGGRTYEQYF.

The chain is built from TRBV6-5 and TRBJ2-2, with 10 bases identical to TRBD1. The V segment lost 1 base and the J segment 3 bases; nucleotides outside the gene matches: 2. CDR1 is MNHEY, CDR2 SVGAGI, per germline. The CDR3 is 16 amino acids. The CDR3, as DNA: TGTGCCAGCAGTTACTACGGGACAGGGGACACCGGGGAGCTGTTTTTT. This gives the protein CASSYYGTGDTGELFF.

The chain is built from TRBV6-6 and TRBJ2-7, with D possibly matching TRBD1 (5 bases). Germline values: CDR1 MNHNY, CDR2 SVGAGI (reference sequence). V lost 0 bases and J 1 base, leaving 10 bases between the germline ends. There are 15 residues in the CDR3. The CDR3 DNA reads as TGTGCCAGCAGTTACTCCATGACAGTTTCCTACGAGCAGTACTTC. This translates into CASSYSMTVSYEQYF.

The chain combines TRBV29-1 with TRBJ2-3; 8 bases are shared with TRBD2. This CDR3 is 13 amino acids long. Germline CDR1 is SQVTM and CDR2 is ANQGSEA. V shed 6 bases, J shed 0 bases, and the junction held 2 bases outside the gene matches. CDR3 residues: CSVASGSTDTQYF. The CDR3 DNA reads TGCAGCGTGGCTAGCGGGAGCACAGATACGCAGTATTTT.

The J gene is TRBJ2-7, the V gene TRBV30; the D gene could be TRBD1 or TRBD2 (6 bases each). V lost 5 bases and J 3 bases, leaving 11 bases between the germline ends. CDR1 and CDR2 (germline): GTSNPN, SVGIG (reference sequence). The CDR3 spans 12 residues. CDR3 coding DNA: TGTGCCTGGGGGGGGCCCCTCTACGAGCAGTACTTC. Translation: CAWGGPLYEQYF.

V usage is TRBV29-1 and J usage is TRBJ2-7; no firm D call. The CDR3 is 11 amino acids. Trimming shortened V by 5 bases and J by 2 bases, and 7 bases separated the two germline ends. Germline V gene data show CDR1 as SQVTM and CDR2 as ANQGSEA. The CDR3 sequence: CSVRGAYEQYF. For the CDR3, the DNA is TGCAGCGTTCGTGGGGCCTACGAGCAGTACTTC.